These 17 T cell receptor beta chains were sequenced from one sample in a study of blood T cell repertoires in COVID-19. Clones were read by immunoSEQ multiplex PCR, and TCRdb kept only the in-frame ones, dropping some. Here the sample spans roughly 170,000 clones, 78% being singletons. The specimen was PBMCs or T cells enriched from blood (not recorded which). These receptors all stem from a woman aged 45-65 years who had recovered from COVID-19.

The chain is built from TRBV6-6 and TRBJ1-5; no reliable D call. Trimming took off 0 bases at V and 8 bases at J, with 14 bases between the two ends. The CDR3 runs 15 residues. In germline, CDR1 is MNHNY, CDR2 SVGAGI (reference sequence). CDR3 sequence (DNA): TGTGCCAGCAGTTACTCTCGACCCGGGTCAGAGCCCCAGCATTTT. Protein product: CASSYSRPGSEPQHF.

This clone has more than one count but fewer than ten. The J gene is TRBJ1-1, the V gene TRBV7-9, with 7 bases matching TRBD1. CDR3 size: 16 residues. V gave up 1 base and J gave up 3 bases; unmatched junction bases: 8. Germline lookup yields CDR1 SEHNR and CDR2 FQNEAQ (reference sequence). Here the CDR3 reads CASSLGKGALDTEAFF. CDR3 DNA sequence: TGTGCCAGCAGCTTAGGGAAGGGGGCTCTGGACACTGAAGCTTTCTTT.

This rearrangement joins TRBV7-8 to TRBJ1-2; D uncertain. Germline V gives CDR1 SGHVS, CDR2 FQNEAQ. Deletions cut 1 base from V and 0 bases from J, with 9 bases between. This CDR3 region has 15 residues. CDR3 DNA: TGTGCCAGCAGCTTAGGGCCGGGATCTAACTATGGCTACACCTTC. Amino acid sequence: CASSLGPGSNYGYTF.

The V gene is TRBV11-2, the J gene TRBJ2-3, with D possibly being TRBD2 (5 bases). The CDR3 is made up of 12 amino acids. Trimming stripped 7 bases from V and 8 bases from J, with 13 bases between. The germline V gene has CDR1 SGHAT and CDR2 FQNNGV. The CDR3 reads CASTLNGGTQYF. CDR3 nucleotides: TGTGCCAGCACTCTGAACGGAGGTACGCAGTATTTT.

V usage is TRBV3-1 (or the pseudogene TRBV3-2) and J usage is TRBJ2-7, with 7 bases lining up with TRBD2. The V and J ends lost 4 bases and 0 bases, in that order; junction bases with no gene match: 9. The germline CDR1 and CDR2 sequences are LGHDT and YNNKEL (reference sequence). This CDR3 has 16 residues. The CDR3 bases are TGTGCCAGCAGCCCCGGGATAGCGGGCCTCTCCTACGAGCAGTACTTC. As protein: CASSPGIAGLSYEQYF.

The gene calls are TRBV30 and TRBJ1-3; D remains unclear. The CDR3 is 15 amino acids. Trimming took 0 bases from V and 3 from J, leaving 12 bases between them. Germline lookup yields CDR1 GTSNPN and CDR2 SVGIG (reference sequence). CDR3 amino acids: CAWSVRGGSGNTIYF. The CDR3 nucleotides are TGTGCCTGGAGTGTACGTGGTGGTAGTGGAAACACCATATATTTT.

The genes are TRBV10-3 and TRBJ1-1; D unclear. Trimming pared 10 bases from V and 0 bases from J, leaving 15 bases between. Per the germline V gene, CDR1 is ENHRY and CDR2 is SYGVKD. The CDR3 totals 14 residues. The CDR3 nucleotides are TGTGCCACCGAGATAGGCGGTTTGAACACTGAAGCTTTCTTT. Its translation is CATEIGGLNTEAFF.

The gene calls are TRBV30 and TRBJ2-5, with 9 bases identical to TRBD2. The junction had 7 bases not matched to a gene; V was cut back by 5 bases and J by 6 bases. CDR1 and CDR2 from the germline V gene are GTSNPN and SVGIG (reference sequence). The CDR3 totals 13 residues. The CDR3 DNA reads as TGTGCCTGGGCTTCTAGCGGGACGAAGACCCAGTACTTC. Amino acid sequence: CAWASSGTKTQYF.

This clone occurred once. The chain uses TRBV7-3 and TRBJ2-6; no definite D call. The CDR3 is 15 amino acids. V was pared by 7 bases and J by 0 bases, with 10 bases between. In germline, CDR1 is SGHTA, CDR2 FQGTGA. This chain's CDR3 is CASIKLYSGANVLTF. CDR3 DNA sequence: TGTGCCAGCATCAAACTGTACTCTGGGGCCAACGTCCTGACTTTC. The full variable domain, its missing parts supplied by reference TRBV7-3 and TRBJ2-6, is GAGVSQTPSNKVTEKGKYVELRCDPISGHTALYWYRQSLGQGPEFLIYFQGTGAADDSGLPNDRFFAVRPEGSVSTLKIQRTERGDSAVYLCASIKLYSGANVLTFGAGSRLTVL.

V usage is TRBV7-9 and J usage is TRBJ1-2; 10 bases match TRBD1. The CDR3 extends over 16 amino acids. Germline V gene lookup returns CDR1 SEHNR and CDR2 FQNEAQ (reference sequence). The V segment lost 1 base and the J segment 8 bases; nucleotides outside the gene matches: 10. CDR3 nucleotide sequence: TGTGCCAGCAGCTTAGATCGTCCCGGGACAGGGGTGGGCTACACCTTC. It encodes CASSLDRPGTGVGYTF.

The chain combines TRBV5-1 with TRBJ2-2, with D perhaps matching TRBD2 (5 bases). This CDR3 spans 14 amino acids. V was cut by 6 bases and J by 6 bases, with 15 bases left in between. Germline V gives CDR1 SGHRS, CDR2 YFSETQ. CDR3 amino acids: CASKWGVPPGELFF. CDR3 in DNA: TGCGCCAGCAAGTGGGGAGTTCCCCCCGGGGAGCTGTTTTTT.

J is TRBJ1-2 and V is TRBV7-9; 8 bases align to TRBD1. CDR1 SEHNR and CDR2 FQNEAQ come from the germline V gene (reference sequence). This CDR3 has 16 amino acids. V was pared by 3 bases and J by 4 bases, with 10 bases of the junction left unmatched. CDR3 DNA: TGTGCCAGCAGCTTCGGCCCGGGACAGGAACGCTATGGCTACACCTTC. As protein: CASSFGPGQERYGYTF.

The chain is built from TRBV19 and TRBJ1-4; D is undetermined. V lost 1 base, J lost 7 bases, and 7 bases lay in between. Germline CDR1 is LNHDA and CDR2 is SQIVND (reference sequence). The CDR3 runs 13 residues. CDR3 in DNA: TGTGCCAGTAGTATAGCTCTAGGTGAAAAACTGTTTTTT. Translation gives CASSIALGEKLFF.

This chain joins TRBV28 and TRBJ2-7; 13 bases line up with TRBD2. The CDR3 sequence is 15 residues long. The ends lost 5 bases at V and 2 bases at J; junction bases unmatched: 3. Germline V gene data show CDR1 as MDHEN and CDR2 as SYDVKM. DNA of the CDR3: TGTGCCAGCAGTCCCGGGACTAGCGGGACCTACGAGCAGTACTTC. This translates into CASSPGTSGTYEQYF. Together with reference TRBV28 and TRBJ2-7, the CDR3 gives the full variable domain: DVKVTQSSRYLVKRTGEKVFLECVQDMDHENMFWYRQDPGLGLRLIYFSYDVKMKEKGDIPEGYSVSREKKERFSLILESASTNQTSMYLCASSPGTSGTYEQYFGPGTRLTVT.

The chain has TRBV2 and TRBJ1-2, with unresolved D. V was cut by 8 bases and J by 10 bases, with 20 bases left in between. CDR1 is SNHLY, CDR2 FYNNEI, per germline. CDR3 length: 13 amino acids. CDR3: CASSKGAEGPYTF. The CDR3 coding sequence is TGTGCCAGCTCTAAGGGAGCTGAAGGGCCCTACACCTTC.

The rearrangement uses TRBV29-1 and TRBJ2-7; 10 bases match TRBD2. Germline trimming cut 3 bases from V and 3 bases from J; bases unmatched to any gene: 8. CDR3 size: 15 residues. Germline lookup yields CDR1 SQVTM and CDR2 ANQGSEA. CDR3 sequence: CSVEAGTSANYEQYF. The DNA for the CDR3 is TGCAGCGTTGAGGCCGGGACTAGCGCAAACTACGAGCAGTACTTC.

The CDR3 bases are TGCGCCAGCAGCAACCAGGGGTCCGGCGAGCAGTACTTC. It specifies CASSNQGSGEQYF. The V call is TRBV5-1, the J call TRBJ2-7; D might be TRBD1 (6 bases). Germline assignment: CDR1 SGHRS and CDR2 YFSETQ. Trimming shortened V by 4 bases and J by 6 bases, and 14 bases separated the two germline ends. CDR3 length: 13 amino acids.